One and the same sample provided the 28 T cell receptor beta chains below, sequenced in a study of shared clonotypes between healthy human individuals. The method was immunoSEQ multiplex PCR; TCRdb's version includes in-frame clones alone and lacks a portion of them. Seen here are roughly 96,000 clones, over 40% observed once, and the top ten hold over 12%. The sequenced sample consisted of PBMCs. The receptor set was obtained from a woman aged 40 to 50 in good health. Some clones in this sample may be carry-over from other donors' samples.

This clone was counted many times. The chain uses TRBV29-1 and TRBJ2-3, with unresolved D. Germline values: CDR1 SQVTM, CDR2 ANQGSEA. V lost 3 bases and J lost 6, with 13 bases in between. The CDR3 has 13 amino acids. The CDR3: CSVELPTEDTQYF. DNA for the CDR3: TGCAGCGTTGAGCTGCCCACGGAGGATACGCAGTATTTT.

The V and J genes are TRBV6-1 and TRBJ1-2; D unresolved. The CDR3 consists of 14 residues. Deletions cut 5 bases from V and 8 bases from J, with 18 bases between. Germline lookup yields CDR1 MNHNS and CDR2 SASEGT. The DNA of the CDR3 is TGTGCCAGCAGTAAAAACACAGAAGGCGGCGGCTACACCTTC. Translating gives CASSKNTEGGGYTF.

On this clone: A much larger clone differs from this one at a single base, so this may be a read error. The CDR3 does not close with the conserved phenylalanine or tryptophan, likely indicating a read error. The chain links TRBV30 to TRBJ1-2; D perhaps matches TRBD1 (5 bases). CDR1 is GTSNPN and CDR2 is SVGIG in the germline V gene (reference sequence). There are 13 residues in the CDR3. The V end was cut by 0 bases, the J end by 8 bases, with 13 bases between. The CDR3 coding sequence is TGTGCCTGGAGTGTCGCCAGGGTGGCGGGCTACACCCTC. It codes for CAWSVARVAGYTL.

This clone was picked up a small number of times. The V gene is TRBV5-4, the J gene TRBJ2-7; a possible D gene is TRBD1 (6 bases). Trimming left V 4 bases short and J 7 bases short, with 18 bases between. The CDR3 sequence is 14 residues long. Germline V CDR1 and CDR2: SGHNT, YYREEE (reference sequence). This CDR3 is CASSPEWGRQEQYF. The DNA for the CDR3 is TGTGCCAGCAGCCCGGAGTGGGGGCGACAAGAGCAGTACTTC. The variable domain in full, with the rest retrieved from reference TRBV5-4 and TRBJ2-7, is ETGVTQSPTHLIKTRGQQVTLRCSSQSGHNTVSWYQQALGQGPQFIFQYYREEENGRGNFPPRFSGLQFPNYSSELNVNALELDDSALYLCASSPEWGRQEQYFGPGTRLTVT.

This clone was counted at least ten times. The chain links TRBV7-3 to TRBJ2-5; D tentatively reads TRBD1 or TRBD2 (6 bases each). CDR3 length equals 16 residues. V lost 5 bases and J 2 bases, leaving 18 bases between the germline ends. Germline lookup yields CDR1 SGHTA and CDR2 FQGTGA. The CDR3 DNA follows: TGTGCCAGCAGCCCTCAGACAGGAGGGGGACAAGAGACCCAGTACTTC. Residues: CASSPQTGGGQETQYF.

V gene TRBV29-1 combines with J gene TRBJ2-5; perhaps TRBD2 as D (6 bases). Trimming removed 4 bases from V and 4 bases from J, with 10 bases in between. In germline, CDR1 is SQVTM, CDR2 ANQGSEA. The CDR3 totals 12 residues. Here the CDR3 reads CSVVRGLETQYF. CDR3 DNA sequence: TGCAGCGTTGTGCGGGGTTTAGAGACCCAGTACTTC.

The CDR3 region has the DNA TGTGCCAGCAGCCCAGGACTAGCGGGGATCTACGAGCAGTACTTC. This sequence encodes CASSPGLAGIYEQYF. V and J are TRBV11-2 and TRBJ2-7, with 12 bases matching TRBD2. Germline CDR1 and CDR2: SGHAT and FQNNGV. The V segment lost 5 bases and the J segment 3 bases; nucleotides outside the gene matches: 5. The CDR3 is 15 residues long.

The sample holds a few counts of this clone. The gene calls are TRBV29-1 and TRBJ2-3, with D hard to call. Looked up from germline, CDR1 is SQVTM and CDR2 is ANQGSEA. V was shortened by 4 bases and J by 5 bases, with 10 bases between the two germline ends. The length of the CDR3 is 12 residues. Here the CDR3 reads CSVGRTGDTQYF. As DNA, the CDR3 is TGCAGCGTTGGGCGAACTGGAGATACGCAGTATTTT.

J is TRBJ2-2 and V is TRBV7-9; D gene unclear. The CDR3 is 13 amino acids. CDR1 and CDR2 (germline): SEHNR, FQNEAQ (reference sequence). Trimming removed 5 bases at V and 6 bases at J, with 10 bases between. DNA of the CDR3: TGTGCCAGCAGCCCCACTTTAGCCGGGGAGCTGTTTTTT. It yields the protein CASSPTLAGELFF. The full variable domain, its missing parts supplied by reference TRBV7-9 and TRBJ2-2, is DTGVSQNPRHKITKRGQNVTFRCDPISEHNRLYWYRQTLGQGPEFLTYFQNEAQLEKSRLLSDRFSAERPKGSFSTLEIQRTEQGDSAMYLCASSPTLAGELFFGEGSRLTVL.

Notes on this clone: This likely reflects a read error, since a far larger clone is one base away. The CDR3 end shows no conserved phenylalanine or tryptophan, and so a read error is likely. This chain links TRBV19 with TRBJ2-7; D possibly uses TRBD1 or TRBD2 (5 bases each). The CDR3 spans 16 residues. Trimming pared 4 bases from V and 0 bases from J, leaving 16 bases between. In germline, CDR1 is LNHDA, CDR2 SQIVND (reference sequence). DNA of the CDR3: TGTGCCAGTAGTAACGACCCGGGACGAGGCTCCTACGAGCAGTACTCC. Protein sequence: CASSNDPGRGSYEQYS.

In its sample, this clone was seen many times. This chain links TRBV30 with TRBJ2-7; D tentatively reads TRBD1 or TRBD2 (6 bases each). The CDR3 is 12 amino acids. CDR1 and CDR2 (germline): GTSNPN, SVGIG (reference sequence). V was clipped by 2 bases and J by 4 bases, with 9 bases between them. This CDR3 reads CAWSSGAYEQYF. The CDR3 DNA reads as TGTGCCTGGAGTTCGGGGGCTTACGAGCAGTACTTC.

This clone was counted ten times or more. The chain uses TRBV13 and TRBJ2-3, with TRBD2 as a possible D gene (6 bases). The V end lost 6 bases, the J end lost 4 bases, and 14 bases lay between the germline ends. Germline values: CDR1 PRHDT, CDR2 FYEKMQ (reference sequence). There are 14 residues in the CDR3. The CDR3 protein is CASSYRTGADTQYF. In DNA, the CDR3 is TGTGCCAGCAGTTACCGGACGGGGGCAGATACGCAGTATTTT.

This clone was counted only a few times. This chain links TRBV13 with TRBJ1-2; TRBD1 matches 8 bases. The germline gives CDR1 PRHDT, CDR2 FYEKMQ (reference sequence). The CDR3 covers 13 residues. V shed 3 bases, J shed 14 bases, and the junction held 11 bases outside the gene matches. The CDR3 DNA is TGTGCCAGCAGCTTGCTGGGACAGGTAGTATGGACCTTC. It specifies CASSLLGQVVWTF.

Points on this clone: Sequence at one end of the junction differs from germline and may be a read error. J is TRBJ1-2 and V is TRBV5-1, with a possible D match to TRBD1 (5 bases). CDR1 is SGHRS and CDR2 is YFSETQ in the germline V gene. This CDR3 is built from 13 residues. The CDR3: CASSAGAPRGDTF. DNA for the CDR3: TGCGCCAGCAGTGCTGGGGCGCCCCGTGGCGACACCTTC.

At least ten counts were recorded for this clone. The rearrangement joins TRBV5-6 to TRBJ1-5; D call uncertain. The germline V and J ends were trimmed by 3 bases and 0 bases, with 13 bases remaining between them. In germline, CDR1 is SGHDT, CDR2 YYEEEE. This CDR3 has 16 amino acids. Here the CDR3 DNA reads TGTGCCAGCAGCTCCCTCCGTGACTATAGCAATCAGCCCCAGCATTTT. It is translated as CASSSLRDYSNQPQHF. The full variable domain, its missing parts supplied by reference TRBV5-6 and TRBJ1-5, is DAGVTQSPTHLIKTRGQQVTLRCSPKSGHDTVSWYQQALGQGPQFIFQYYEEEERQRGNFPDRFSGHQFPNYSSELNVNALLLGDSALYLCASSSLRDYSNQPQHFGDGTRLSIL.

Within the sample, this clone is medium-sized. V gene TRBV7-9 combines with J gene TRBJ2-7; no clear D. CDR1 SEHNR and CDR2 FQNEAQ come from the germline V gene (reference sequence). The V gene lost 5 bases and the J gene lost 1 base, with 15 bases spanning the gap. The CDR3 is made up of 15 amino acids. CDR3 loop: CASSQLAGLSYEQYF. The CDR3 DNA sequence: TGTGCCAGCAGCCAACTGGCTGGGCTTTCCTACGAGCAGTACTTC.

V and J are TRBV5-1 and TRBJ2-1; 10 bases align to TRBD2. CDR1 is SGHRS and CDR2 is YFSETQ in the germline V gene. V dropped 0 bases and J dropped 2; count of bases not matched to a gene: 5. CDR3 length: 17 amino acids. For the CDR3, the DNA is TGCGCCAGCAGCTTGGGGGGTCTAGCGGGAGCCTACAATGAGCAGTTCTTC. It codes for CASSLGGLAGAYNEQFF.

Many counts were recorded for this clone. The genes are TRBV28 and TRBJ1-5; D is unresolved. The V gene lost 7 bases and the J gene lost 9 bases, with 16 bases spanning the gap. The V gene's germline CDR1 is MDHEN and CDR2 SYDVKM. The CDR3 extends over 13 amino acids. CDR3 loop: CASTEQRERPQHF. The CDR3 nucleotides read TGTGCCAGCACCGAACAAAGGGAACGGCCCCAGCATTTT.

This clone was counted many times. V and J are TRBV28 and TRBJ1-2; D remains ambiguous. The CDR3 has 12 residues. Between the trimmed V and J ends, which lost 4 bases and 8 bases, there was a span of 11 bases. Germline CDR1 and CDR2: MDHEN and SYDVKM. The CDR3 region is CASSWSGGGYTF. CDR3 in DNA: TGTGCCAGCAGTTGGTCGGGAGGGGGCTACACCTTC.

This clone was detected a few times. This sequence joins TRBV30 and TRBJ2-1, with 7 bases identical to TRBD2. Trimming at V came to 3 bases and at J to 12 bases, leaving 5 bases not matched to a gene. The CDR3 loop spans 11 amino acids. CDR1 GTSNPN and CDR2 SVGIG come from the germline V gene (reference sequence). CDR3 residues: CAWSTSVGQFF. For the CDR3, the DNA is TGTGCCTGGAGCACTAGCGTTGGGCAGTTCTTC.

The chain couples TRBV7-6 to TRBJ2-3; D may be TRBD2 (6 bases). The germline V gene encodes CDR1 SGHVS and CDR2 FNYEAQ. This CDR3 region has 16 residues. The ends were cut back, 0 bases at V and 2 bases at J, with 12 bases in the middle. Here the CDR3 DNA reads TGTGCCAGCAGCTTAGCGGTTGGAGGGATCACAGATACGCAGTATTTT. Its protein product is CASSLAVGGITDTQYF.

The rearrangement uses TRBV27 and TRBJ2-1; 10 bases are a match to TRBD2. The CDR3 covers 15 residues. Germline trimming cut 6 bases from V and 7 bases from J; bases unmatched to any gene: 9. The germline V gene has CDR1 MNHEY and CDR2 SMNVEV (reference sequence). The CDR3 nucleotides read TGTGCCAGCAGCTCAGCGGGAGGGGCGCAGAATGAGCAGTTCTTC. It yields the protein CASSSAGGAQNEQFF.

This clone was recorded many times. Other DNA sequences in the same sample also yield this CDR3. The chain links TRBV9 to TRBJ2-7, with 7 nucleotides matching TRBD1. Germline CDR1 SGDLS, CDR2 YYNGEE. The trim removed 0 bases at V and 6 bases at J, leaving 6 bases unmatched. CDR3 length equals 14 residues. The CDR3 nucleotides are TGTGCCAGCAGCGTAGGACAGGGAGATAGCGAGCAGTACTTC. The encoded protein is CASSVGQGDSEQYF.

A few counts support this clone. V gene TRBV15 combines with J gene TRBJ2-7; possible D gene TRBD2, 6 bases. CDR1 is LNHNV and CDR2 is YYDKDF in the germline V gene (reference sequence). The CDR3 sequence is 12 residues long. Trimming pared 3 bases from V and 7 bases from J, leaving 10 bases between. In nucleotides, the CDR3 is TGTGCCACCAGCAGCTCTGGGAGGGAGCAGTACTTC. It codes for CATSSSGREQYF.

This clone was found a few times. The gene calls are TRBV7-8 and TRBJ2-1; 9 bases are a match to TRBD2. The germline gives CDR1 SGHVS, CDR2 FQNEAQ. The V and J ends lost 5 bases and 2 bases, in that order; junction bases with no gene match: 7. The CDR3 spans 16 residues. The CDR3 spells CASSPSSGIAYNEQFF. CDR3 sequence (DNA): TGTGCCAGCAGCCCGTCTAGCGGGATAGCCTACAATGAGCAGTTCTTC.

Turning to this clone: Given a much more abundant clone one base away, this may be a read error. The chain joins TRBV9 to TRBJ2-7; 8 bases line up with TRBD2. V lost 0 bases to trimming and J lost 6 bases; unmatched junction nucleotides: 5. The CDR3 extends over 14 amino acids. CDR1 and CDR2 (germline): SGDLS, YYNGEE. CDR3 bases: TGTGCCAGCAGCGTAGATAGCGGGAACTGCGAGCAGTACTTC. Protein: CASSVDSGNCEQYF.

Here the CDR3 DNA reads TGTGCCAGCAGCCCCAGGGGACTAGCGGGATACGAGCAGTACTTC. This sequence encodes CASSPRGLAGYEQYF. The V gene is TRBV28, the J gene TRBJ2-7; 13 nucleotides align to TRBD2. The CDR3 length is 15 residues. The germline CDR1 and CDR2 sequences are MDHEN and SYDVKM. Trimming removed 6 bases from V and 4 bases from J; junction bases left unmatched: 6.

About this clone: A far bigger clonotype differs at one base, so this is likely a read error. The chain combines TRBV30 with TRBJ1-4, with 9 bases identical to TRBD1. CDR3 length: 14 residues. The germline CDR1 and CDR2 sequences are GTSNPN and SVGIG (reference sequence). The CDR3 loop reads CAWTGTGRNEKLSF. The CDR3 DNA follows: TGTGCCTGGACCGGGACAGGGAGGAATGAAAAACTGTCTTTT.